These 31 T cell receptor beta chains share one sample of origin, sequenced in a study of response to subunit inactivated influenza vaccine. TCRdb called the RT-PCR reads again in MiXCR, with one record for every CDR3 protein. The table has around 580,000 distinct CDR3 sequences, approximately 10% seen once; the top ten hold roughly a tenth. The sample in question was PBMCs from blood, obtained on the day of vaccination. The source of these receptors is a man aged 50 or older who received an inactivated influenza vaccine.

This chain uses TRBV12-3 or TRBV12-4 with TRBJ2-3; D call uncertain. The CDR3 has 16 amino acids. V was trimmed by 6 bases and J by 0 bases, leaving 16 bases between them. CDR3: CASSFGQSGSTDTQYF. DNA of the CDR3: TGTGCCAGCAGCTTCGGGCAGAGTGGTAGCACAGATACGCAGTATTTT.

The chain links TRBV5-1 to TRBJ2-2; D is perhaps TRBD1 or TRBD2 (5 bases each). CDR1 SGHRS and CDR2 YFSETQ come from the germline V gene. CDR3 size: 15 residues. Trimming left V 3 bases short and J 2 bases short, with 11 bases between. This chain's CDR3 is CASSWGYGNTGELFF. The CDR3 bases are TGCGCCAGCAGCTGGGGGTACGGAAACACCGGGGAGCTGTTTTTT.

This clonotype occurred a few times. The CDR3 DNA reads TGTGCCAGCAGCCGGGGACGGACGAACACTGAAGCTTTCTTT. Translation gives CASSRGRTNTEAFF. This chain links TRBV3-1 with TRBJ1-1; D is perhaps TRBD1 (5 bases). The CDR3 spans 14 residues. With 4 bases removed from V and 1 base from J, the gap between germline ends came to 10 bases. Germline-derived CDR1 and CDR2 are LGHDT and YNNKEL (reference sequence).

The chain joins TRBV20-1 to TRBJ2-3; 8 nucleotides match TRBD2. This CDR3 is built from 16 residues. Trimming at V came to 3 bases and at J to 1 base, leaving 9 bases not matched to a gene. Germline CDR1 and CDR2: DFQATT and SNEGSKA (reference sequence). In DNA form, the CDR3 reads TGCAGTGCTAGTTCCCGGGAGGGGCTCGGCACAGATACGCAGTATTTT. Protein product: CSASSREGLGTDTQYF.

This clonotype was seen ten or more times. CDR3 in amino acids: CASIVPRRFF. The CDR3 bases are TGTGCCAGCATCGTACCCCGGCGGTTCTTC. The gene calls are TRBV28 and TRBJ2-1; D unresolved. CDR3 length: 10 amino acids. Germline V CDR1 and CDR2: MDHEN, SYDVKM. The V end lost 7 bases, the J end lost 15 bases, and 13 bases lay between the germline ends.

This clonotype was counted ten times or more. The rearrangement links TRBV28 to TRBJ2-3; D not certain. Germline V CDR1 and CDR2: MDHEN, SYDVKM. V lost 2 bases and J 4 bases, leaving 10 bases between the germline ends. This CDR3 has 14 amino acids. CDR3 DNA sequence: TGTGCCAGCAGTTTACCGGTACTGGCAGATACGCAGTATTTT. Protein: CASSLPVLADTQYF. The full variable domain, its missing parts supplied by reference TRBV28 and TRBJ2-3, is DVKVTQSSRYLVKRTGEKVFLECVQDMDHENMFWYRQDPGLGLRLIYFSYDVKMKEKGDIPEGYSVSREKKERFSLILESASTNQTSMYLCASSLPVLADTQYFGPGTRLTVL.

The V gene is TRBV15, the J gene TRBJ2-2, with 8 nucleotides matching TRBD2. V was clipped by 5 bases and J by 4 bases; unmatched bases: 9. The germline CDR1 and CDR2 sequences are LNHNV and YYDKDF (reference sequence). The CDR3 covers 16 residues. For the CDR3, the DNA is TGTGCCACCAGCCCCTGGACTAGCCGTCCCACCGGGGAGCTGTTTTTT. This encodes CATSPWTSRPTGELFF.

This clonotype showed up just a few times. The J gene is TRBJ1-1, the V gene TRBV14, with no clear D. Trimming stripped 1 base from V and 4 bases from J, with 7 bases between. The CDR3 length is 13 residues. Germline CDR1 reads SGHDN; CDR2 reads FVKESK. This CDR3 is CASSQVMSTEAFF. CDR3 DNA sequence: TGTGCCAGCAGCCAAGTTATGTCCACTGAAGCTTTCTTT.

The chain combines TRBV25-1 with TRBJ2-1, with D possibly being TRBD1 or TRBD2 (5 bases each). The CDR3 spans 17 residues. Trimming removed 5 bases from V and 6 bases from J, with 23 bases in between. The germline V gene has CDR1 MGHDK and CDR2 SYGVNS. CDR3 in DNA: TGTGCCAGCAGTCGAGAAGGGTGGAGGACACGGGTCAATGAGCAGTTCTTC. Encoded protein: CASSREGWRTRVNEQFF.

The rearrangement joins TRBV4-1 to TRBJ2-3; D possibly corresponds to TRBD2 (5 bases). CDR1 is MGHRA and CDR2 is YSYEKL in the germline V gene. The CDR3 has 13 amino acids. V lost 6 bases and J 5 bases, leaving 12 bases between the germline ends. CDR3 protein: CASRSPGLDTQYF. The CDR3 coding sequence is TGCGCCAGCAGGTCACCGGGATTAGATACGCAGTATTTT.

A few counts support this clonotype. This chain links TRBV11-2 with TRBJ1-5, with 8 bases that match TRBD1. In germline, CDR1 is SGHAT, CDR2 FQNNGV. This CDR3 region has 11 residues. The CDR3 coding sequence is TGTGCACCCAGGGGGCATCAGCCCCAGCATTTT. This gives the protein CAPRGHQPQHF.

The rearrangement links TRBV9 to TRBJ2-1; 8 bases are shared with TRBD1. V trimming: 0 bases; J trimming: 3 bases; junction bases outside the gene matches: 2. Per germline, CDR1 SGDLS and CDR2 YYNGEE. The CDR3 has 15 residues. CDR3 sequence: CASSVDGQGYNEQFF. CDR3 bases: TGTGCCAGCAGCGTAGATGGACAGGGCTACAATGAGCAGTTCTTC.

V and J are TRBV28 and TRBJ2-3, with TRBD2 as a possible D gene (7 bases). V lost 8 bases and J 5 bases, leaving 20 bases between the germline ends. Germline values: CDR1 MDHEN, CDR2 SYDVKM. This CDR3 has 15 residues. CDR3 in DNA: TGTGCCAGCTCGCCATCCGGGGGGCGCGGAGATACGCAGTATTTT. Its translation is CASSPSGGRGDTQYF.

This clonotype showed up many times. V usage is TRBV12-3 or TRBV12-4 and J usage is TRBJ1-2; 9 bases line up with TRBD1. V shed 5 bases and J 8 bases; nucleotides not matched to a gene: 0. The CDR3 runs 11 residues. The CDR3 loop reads CASSTGGGYTF. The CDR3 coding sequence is TGTGCCAGCAGTACAGGGGGCGGCTACACCTTC.

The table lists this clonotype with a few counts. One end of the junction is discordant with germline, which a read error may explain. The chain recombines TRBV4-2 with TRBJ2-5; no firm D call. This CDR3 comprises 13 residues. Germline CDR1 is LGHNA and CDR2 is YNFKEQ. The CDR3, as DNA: TGCTCCCAGCTGTTGGCCGGCAGGCAGACCCAGTACTTC. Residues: CSQLLAGRQTQYF.

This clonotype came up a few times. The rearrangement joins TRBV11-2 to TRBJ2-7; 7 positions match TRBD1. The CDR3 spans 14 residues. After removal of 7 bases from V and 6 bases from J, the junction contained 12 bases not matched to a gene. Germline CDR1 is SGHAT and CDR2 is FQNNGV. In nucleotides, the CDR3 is TGTGCCAGCACCAATCGGGACAGCGGTGGCGAGCAGTACTTC. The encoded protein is CASTNRDSGGEQYF.

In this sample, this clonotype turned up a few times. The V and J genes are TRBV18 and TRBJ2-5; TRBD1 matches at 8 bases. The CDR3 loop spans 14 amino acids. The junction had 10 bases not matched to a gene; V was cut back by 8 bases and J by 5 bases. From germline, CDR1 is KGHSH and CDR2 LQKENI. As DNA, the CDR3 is TGTGCCAGCCGCCTTCAGGGGGCGCAGGAGACCCAGTACTTC. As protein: CASRLQGAQETQYF.

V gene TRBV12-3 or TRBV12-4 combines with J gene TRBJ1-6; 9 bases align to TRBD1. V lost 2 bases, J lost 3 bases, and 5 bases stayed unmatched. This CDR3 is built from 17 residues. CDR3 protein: CASSLMGQGNYNSPLHF. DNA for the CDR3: TGTGCCAGCAGTTTAATGGGACAGGGAAACTATAATTCACCCCTCCACTTT.

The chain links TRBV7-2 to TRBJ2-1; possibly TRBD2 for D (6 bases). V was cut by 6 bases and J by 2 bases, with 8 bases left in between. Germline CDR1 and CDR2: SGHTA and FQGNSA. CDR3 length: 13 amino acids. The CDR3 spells CASRRGAYNEQFF. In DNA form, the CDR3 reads TGTGCCAGCAGGCGGGGCGCCTACAATGAGCAGTTCTTC. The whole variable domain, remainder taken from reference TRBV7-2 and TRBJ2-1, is GAGVSQSPSNKVTEKGKDVELRCDPISGHTALYWYRQSLGQGLEFLIYFQGNSAPDKSGLPSDRFSAERTGGSVSTLTIQRTQQEDSAVYLCASRRGAYNEQFFGPGTRLTVL.

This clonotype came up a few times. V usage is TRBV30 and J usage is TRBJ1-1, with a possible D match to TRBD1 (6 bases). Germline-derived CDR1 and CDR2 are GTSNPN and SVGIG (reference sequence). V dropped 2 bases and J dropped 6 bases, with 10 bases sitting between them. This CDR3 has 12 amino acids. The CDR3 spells CAWSRGGPEAFF. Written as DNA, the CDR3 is TGTGCCTGGAGTAGGGGGGGGCCTGAAGCTTTCTTT.

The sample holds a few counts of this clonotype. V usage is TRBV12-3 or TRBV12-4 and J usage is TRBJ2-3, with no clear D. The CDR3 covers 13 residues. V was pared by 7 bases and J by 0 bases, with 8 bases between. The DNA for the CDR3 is TGTGCCAGCACCGCCTCTAGCACAGATACGCAGTATTTT. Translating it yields CASTASSTDTQYF.

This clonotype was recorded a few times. DNA for the CDR3: TGCGCCAGCAGCAAAATAGAGGGGCTGGGAAACACTGAAGCTTTCTTT. As protein: CASSKIEGLGNTEAFF. This sequence joins TRBV4-1 and TRBJ1-1; D is possibly TRBD1 (5 bases). Germline CDR1 is MGHRA and CDR2 is YSYEKL. Trimming stripped 5 bases from V and 2 bases from J, with 18 bases between. The CDR3 has 16 amino acids.

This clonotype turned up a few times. The CDR3 loop reads CASKGVRGPSSIQYF. CDR3 bases: TGTGCCAGCAAAGGGGTGAGGGGGCCTAGCAGCATTCAGTACTTC. This rearrangement joins TRBV6-1 to TRBJ2-4; TRBD1 agrees at 7 bases. Germline assignment: CDR1 MNHNS and CDR2 SASEGT. V shed 7 bases and J 9 bases; nucleotides not matched to a gene: 15. The CDR3 runs 15 residues.

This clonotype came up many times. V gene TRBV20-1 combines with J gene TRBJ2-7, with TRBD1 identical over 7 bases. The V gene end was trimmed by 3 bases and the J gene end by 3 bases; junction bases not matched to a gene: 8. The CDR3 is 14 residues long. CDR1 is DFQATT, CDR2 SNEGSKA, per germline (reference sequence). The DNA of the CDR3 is TGCAGTGCTAGGGGGGACAGTGAGTTCTACGAGCAGTACTTC. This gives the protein CSARGDSEFYEQYF.

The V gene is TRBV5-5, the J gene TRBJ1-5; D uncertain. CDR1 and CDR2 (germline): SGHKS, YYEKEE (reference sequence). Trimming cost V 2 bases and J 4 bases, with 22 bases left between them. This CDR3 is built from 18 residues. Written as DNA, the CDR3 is TGTGCCAGCAGCTTTGCCCCCTCCCACTCCGGGGTAAATCAGCCCCAGCATTTT. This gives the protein CASSFAPSHSGVNQPQHF.

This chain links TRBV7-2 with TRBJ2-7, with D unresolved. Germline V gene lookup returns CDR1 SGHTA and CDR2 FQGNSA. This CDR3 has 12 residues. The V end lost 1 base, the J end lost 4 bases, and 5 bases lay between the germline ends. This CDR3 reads CASSLVQYEQYF. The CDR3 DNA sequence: TGTGCCAGCAGCTTAGTGCAGTACGAGCAGTACTTC.

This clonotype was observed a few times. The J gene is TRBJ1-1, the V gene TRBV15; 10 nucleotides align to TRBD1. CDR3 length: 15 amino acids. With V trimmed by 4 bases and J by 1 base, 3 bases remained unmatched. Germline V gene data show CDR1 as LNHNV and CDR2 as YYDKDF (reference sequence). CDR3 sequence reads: CATSKRDRGNTEAFF. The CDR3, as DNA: TGTGCCACCAGCAAACGGGACAGGGGGAACACTGAAGCTTTCTTT.

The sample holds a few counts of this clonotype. The CDR3 region is CASSQDRQGLSSYNEQFF. The CDR3 DNA reads TGCGCCAGCAGCCAAGATCGGCAGGGATTGAGCTCCTACAATGAGCAGTTCTTC. This chain joins TRBV4-3 and TRBJ2-1; tentative D call: TRBD1 (5 bases). CDR3 length equals 18 residues. Per the germline V gene, CDR1 is LGHNA and CDR2 is YSLEER. The V end was cut by 0 bases, the J end by 0 bases, with 15 bases between.

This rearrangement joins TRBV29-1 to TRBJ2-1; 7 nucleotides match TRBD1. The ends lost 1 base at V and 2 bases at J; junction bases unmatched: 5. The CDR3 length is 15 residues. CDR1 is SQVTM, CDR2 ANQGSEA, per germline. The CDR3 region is CSVEGVGGTYNEQFF. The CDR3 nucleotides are TGCAGCGTTGAAGGGGTAGGGGGCACCTACAATGAGCAGTTCTTC.

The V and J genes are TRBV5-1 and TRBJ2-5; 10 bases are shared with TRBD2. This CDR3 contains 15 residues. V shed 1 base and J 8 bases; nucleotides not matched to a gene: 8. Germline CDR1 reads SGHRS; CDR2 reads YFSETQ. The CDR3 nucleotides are TGCGCCAGCAGCTTGTCTGGTGCTAGCGGGGGAACCCAGTACTTC. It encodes CASSLSGASGGTQYF.

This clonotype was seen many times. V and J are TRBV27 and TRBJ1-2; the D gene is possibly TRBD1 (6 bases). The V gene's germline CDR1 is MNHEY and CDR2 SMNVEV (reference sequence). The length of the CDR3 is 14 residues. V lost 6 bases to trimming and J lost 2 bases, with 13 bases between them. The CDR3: CASRPADRNYGYTF. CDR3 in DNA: TGTGCCAGCAGACCCGCCGACAGGAACTATGGCTACACCTTC.